A single sample is the source of the 21 T cell receptor beta chains below, sequenced in a study of CD8 T cells in Susac syndrome. The RNA, roughly 0.45 to 1 ug, was put through reverse transcription using random hexamers. A single record per CDR3 protein comes from TCRdb applying MiXCR to the immunoSEQ multiplex PCR reads. Among about 300,000 distinct CDR3 sequences listed, 85% were seen once. The sequencing sample was made of CD8+ T cells from PBMCs. The receptors come from a human donor with multiple sclerosis.

The genes are TRBV6-5 and TRBJ1-2; possible D gene TRBD1, 5 bases. This CDR3 spans 14 amino acids. Trimming removed 2 bases at V and 7 bases at J, with 14 bases between. CDR1 and CDR2 (germline): MNHEY, SVGAGI. This CDR3 reads CASSYGGREGGYTF. The DNA for the CDR3 is TGTGCCAGCAGTTACGGCGGCAGGGAGGGTGGCTACACCTTC.

A few counts support this clonotype. The V and J genes are TRBV19 and TRBJ1-1; tentative D call: TRBD1 (5 bases). The CDR3 consists of 12 residues. Germline V gene sequence: CDR1 LNHDA, CDR2 SQIVND (reference sequence). V was pared by 5 bases and J by 7 bases, with 11 bases between. The CDR3 region has the DNA TGTGCCAGTAGTTCCATGGGGGTTGAAGCTTTCTTT. This encodes CASSSMGVEAFF.

The V call is TRBV4-1, the J call TRBJ1-4; D gene unclear. Germline V lookup: CDR1 MGHRA, CDR2 YSYEKL. This CDR3 has 13 residues. V was cut by 0 bases and J by 9 bases, with 8 bases left in between. The CDR3 protein is CASSQDFEKKLFF. Written as DNA, the CDR3 is TGCGCCAGCAGCCAAGATTTTGAGAAAAAACTGTTTTTT.

This rearrangement joins TRBV7-2 to TRBJ1-5; D gene ambiguous. The V gene lost 5 bases and the J gene lost 2 bases, with 7 bases spanning the gap. There are 13 residues in the CDR3. Germline loops: CDR1 SGHTA, CDR2 FQGNSA. Written as DNA, the CDR3 is TGTGCCAGCAGCCCGTGGGGCAATCAGCCCCAGCATTTT. Its translation is CASSPWGNQPQHF.

The gene calls are TRBV6-5 and TRBJ1-1; D unclear. This CDR3 region has 13 residues. The germline gives CDR1 MNHEY, CDR2 SVGAGI. Trimming shortened V by 2 bases and J by 3 bases, and 7 bases separated the two germline ends. The CDR3 is CASSYTVDTEAFF. CDR3 in DNA: TGTGCCAGCAGTTACACTGTAGACACTGAAGCTTTCTTT.

The rearrangement uses TRBV20-1 and TRBJ1-1; a possible D gene is TRBD1 (5 bases). The CDR3 has 13 residues. The V and J ends lost 0 bases and 7 bases respectively, with 12 bases between them. The germline V gene encodes CDR1 DFQATT and CDR2 SNEGSKA (reference sequence). CDR3 sequence reads: CSARDWDVDEAFF. Here the CDR3 DNA reads TGCAGTGCTAGAGATTGGGACGTAGATGAAGCTTTCTTT.

The chain links TRBV3-1 to TRBJ2-1; D ambiguous. This CDR3 is built from 15 residues. The germline CDR1 and CDR2 sequences are LGHDT and YNNKEL (reference sequence). Trimming stripped 0 bases from V and 9 bases from J, with 15 bases between. In DNA, the CDR3 is TGTGCCAGCAGCCAAGATCATTCTACGGCCCCTGAGCAGTTCTTC. Translation: CASSQDHSTAPEQFF.

This sequence joins TRBV28 and TRBJ2-4, with D possibly TRBD1 on 5 matching bases. This CDR3 is built from 15 residues. V was clipped by 6 bases and J by 2 bases, with 14 bases between them. Per germline, CDR1 MDHEN and CDR2 SYDVKM. The CDR3 region is CASSPLGLSKNIQYF. CDR3 bases: TGTGCCAGCAGCCCCCTGGGGCTCTCCAAAAACATTCAGTACTTC. The full variable domain, rest sourced from reference TRBV28 and TRBJ2-4, is DVKVTQSSRYLVKRTGEKVFLECVQDMDHENMFWYRQDPGLGLRLIYFSYDVKMKEKGDIPEGYSVSREKKERFSLILESASTNQTSMYLCASSPLGLSKNIQYFGAGTRLSVL.

This clonotype was seen only once. J is TRBJ2-1 and V is TRBV9, with 11 bases aligning to TRBD2. Unmatched junction bases numbered 7, after V lost 4 bases and J lost 4 bases. Looked up from germline, CDR1 is SGDLS and CDR2 is YYNGEE. This CDR3 comprises 16 residues. This CDR3 reads CASSILSGREYNEQFF. For the CDR3, the DNA is TGTGCCAGCAGCATCCTTAGCGGGAGGGAATACAATGAGCAGTTCTTC.

The chain employs TRBV7-3 and TRBJ2-1; 12 positions agree with TRBD2. CDR3 length: 17 residues. Trimming cost V 5 bases and J 3 bases; bases outside gene matches: 8. Looked up from germline, CDR1 is SGHTA and CDR2 is FQGTGA. CDR3 region: CASSIDTSGRIYNEQFF. DNA for the CDR3: TGTGCCAGCAGCATCGATACTAGCGGGAGGATCTACAATGAGCAGTTCTTC.

V usage is TRBV6-2 or TRBV6-3 and J usage is TRBJ2-1; D is undetermined. The ends were cut back, 6 bases at V and 6 bases at J, with 24 bases in the middle. The CDR3 is 17 amino acids. CDR1 and CDR2 (germline): MNHEY, SVGEGT. CDR3 amino acids: CASRKALHPTGGNEQFF. The CDR3 bases are TGTGCCAGCAGAAAAGCCCTCCACCCGACCGGCGGCAATGAGCAGTTCTTC.

V and J are TRBV4-1 and TRBJ2-5, with D perhaps TRBD2 (5 bases). V was clipped by 1 base and J by 2 bases, with 14 bases between them. In germline, CDR1 is MGHRA, CDR2 YSYEKL. This CDR3 contains 16 residues. This CDR3 is CASSQAVWTFQETQYF. The CDR3 bases are TGCGCCAGCAGCCAAGCGGTCTGGACTTTTCAAGAGACCCAGTACTTC.

The gene calls are TRBV14 and TRBJ2-7; tentatively, D is TRBD1 (5 bases). Trimming pared 1 base from V and 2 bases from J, leaving 12 bases between. The CDR3 has 15 amino acids. Germline V gives CDR1 SGHDN, CDR2 FVKESK. CDR3 sequence (DNA): TGTGCCAGCAGCCAAGTCTCAGGGATAACCTACGAGCAGTACTTC. Its translation: CASSQVSGITYEQYF.

The V gene is TRBV5-6, the J gene TRBJ1-5; unclear D gene. V was shortened by 0 bases and J by 1 base, with 5 bases between the two germline ends. Germline V gene data show CDR1 as SGHDT and CDR2 as YYEEEE. There are 14 residues in the CDR3. CDR3 region: CASSLAASNQPQHF. The CDR3 DNA is TGTGCCAGCAGCTTGGCCGCGAGCAATCAGCCCCAGCATTTT.

V is TRBV9 and J is TRBJ2-5; D may be TRBD2 (5 bases). CDR3 length equals 14 residues. V was pared by 2 bases and J by 4 bases, with 12 bases between. Germline assignment: CDR1 SGDLS and CDR2 YYNGEE. The CDR3 region has the DNA TGTGCCAGCAGCGTGGTGGGAGTCGGAGAGACCCAGTACTTC. This gives the protein CASSVVGVGETQYF.

The chain couples TRBV24-1 to TRBJ2-2, with D tentatively TRBD1 or TRBD2 (5 bases each). V lost 12 bases, J lost 2 bases, and 12 bases lay in between. In germline, CDR1 is KGHDR, CDR2 SFDVKD. The CDR3 sequence is 13 residues long. CDR3 sequence (DNA): TGTGCCGTACGAGGGGAAAACACCGGGGAGCTGTTTTTT. Its translation is CAVRGENTGELFF.

This chain's CDR3 is CASSRVRTGANTGELFF. DNA for the CDR3: TGTGCCAGCAGCAGGGTCCGGACAGGAGCGAACACCGGGGAGCTGTTTTTT. The rearrangement links TRBV21-1 to TRBJ2-2; TRBD1 was called by the table and not checked on the DNA. TRBV21-1 is a known pseudogene. The CDR3 runs to 17 residues.

This sequence joins TRBV7-9 and TRBJ2-7, with D perhaps TRBD1 (5 bases). Germline V gives CDR1 SEHNR, CDR2 FQNEAQ (reference sequence). The V end lost 5 bases, the J end lost 0 bases, and 20 bases lay between the germline ends. The CDR3 consists of 17 residues. The DNA for the CDR3 is TGTGCCAGCAGCCAACCGACACAAGGGGCCGGCTCCTACGAGCAGTACTTC. Its protein is CASSQPTQGAGSYEQYF.

This chain uses TRBV19 with TRBJ2-1; D gene ambiguous. CDR3 size: 13 residues. V lost 1 base, J lost 5 bases, and 6 bases lay in between. The germline gives CDR1 LNHDA, CDR2 SQIVND (reference sequence). CDR3 in amino acids: CASSIGGNNEQFF. DNA for the CDR3: TGTGCCAGTAGTATAGGTGGAAACAATGAGCAGTTCTTC. The entire variable domain, with the rest obtained from reference TRBV19 and TRBJ2-1, is as follows: DGGITQSPKYLFRKEGQNVTLSCEQNLNHDAMYWYRQDPGQGLRLIYYSQIVNDFQKGDIAEGYSVSREKKESFPLTVTSAQKNPTAFYLCASSIGGNNEQFFGPGTRLTVL.

A few counts support this clonotype. V and J are TRBV24-1 and TRBJ2-1; 7 bases match TRBD2. Germline assignment: CDR1 KGHDR and CDR2 SFDVKD. This CDR3 region has 15 residues. V lost 5 bases to trimming and J lost 7 bases; unmatched junction nucleotides: 10. CDR3 amino acids: CATSGIGGSGNEQFF. CDR3 coding DNA: TGTGCCACCAGTGGGATCGGCGGGAGCGGAAATGAGCAGTTCTTC.

The chain carries TRBV7-3 and TRBJ2-1; maybe TRBD1 (6 bases). Trimming shortened V by 5 bases and J by 0 bases, and 17 bases separated the two germline ends. The V gene's germline CDR1 is SGHTA and CDR2 FQGTGA. The CDR3 extends over 17 amino acids. The CDR3 nucleotides are TGTGCCAGCAGCCCCTCACAGGGCTACTACTCCTACAATGAGCAGTTCTTC. It encodes CASSPSQGYYSYNEQFF.